In its sample, the clone carrying this T cell receptor beta chain was seen many times. Its antigen is still unknown. Every patient underwent thyroid surgery untreated. This entry belongs to a study of metastatic and nonmetastatic thyroid tumors. Study-level information: Repertoires of blood and of tissue (tumor or nodule) from malignant and benign thyroid patients were compared.

Unmatched junction bases numbered 19, after V lost 5 bases and J lost 0 bases. This CDR3 has 21 amino acids. The V gene's germline CDR1 is MRHNA and CDR2 SNTAGT. Authors' methods: A classifier of distant metastasis in papillary thyroid cancer was built from CDR3 differences (across clinicopathological groups). TCRdb re-called the PCR reads via MiXCR. The V and J calls, along with clone size, are taken from TCRdb and not from the paper's own processing. The table lists about 20,000 clones, 36% of them singletons, with 22% in the top ten. Broader study findings: The reported finding was significantly higher TCR beta diversity in malignant thyroid tumors relative to benign nodules, in blood and tumor.

The rearrangement uses TRBV6-4 and TRBJ2-4; TRBD2 matches at 10 bases. The sequenced sample was blood. The clonotype was recovered from a male donor with papillary thyroid cancer or a benign thyroid nodule (not recorded which). Some clones in this sample may be carry-over from other donors' samples. As DNA, the CDR3 is TGTGCCAGCAGTAATACCTACGAGCGGGAGGGAACTAAACTAGCCAAAAACATTCAGTACTTC. Residues: CASSNTYEREGTKLAKNIQYF.